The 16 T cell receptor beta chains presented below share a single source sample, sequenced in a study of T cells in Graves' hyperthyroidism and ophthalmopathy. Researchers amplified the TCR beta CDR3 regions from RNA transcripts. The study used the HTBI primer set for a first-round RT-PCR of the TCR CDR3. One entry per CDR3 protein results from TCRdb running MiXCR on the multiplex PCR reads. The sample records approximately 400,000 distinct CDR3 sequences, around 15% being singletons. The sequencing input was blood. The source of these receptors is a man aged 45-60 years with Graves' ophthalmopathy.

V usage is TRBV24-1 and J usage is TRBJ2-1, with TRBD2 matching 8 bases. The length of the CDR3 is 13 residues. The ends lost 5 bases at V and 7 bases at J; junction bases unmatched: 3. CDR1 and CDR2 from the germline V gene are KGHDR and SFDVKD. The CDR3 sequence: CATSGTGGNEQFF. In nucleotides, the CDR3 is TGTGCCACCAGTGGTACGGGGGGGAATGAGCAGTTCTTC.

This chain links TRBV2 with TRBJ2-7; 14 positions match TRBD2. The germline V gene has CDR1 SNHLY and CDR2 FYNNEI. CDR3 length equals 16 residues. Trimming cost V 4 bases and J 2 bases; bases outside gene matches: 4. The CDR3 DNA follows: TGTGCCAGCAGTGGGACTAGCGGGAGGAGCGCCTACGAGCAGTACTTC. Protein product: CASSGTSGRSAYEQYF.

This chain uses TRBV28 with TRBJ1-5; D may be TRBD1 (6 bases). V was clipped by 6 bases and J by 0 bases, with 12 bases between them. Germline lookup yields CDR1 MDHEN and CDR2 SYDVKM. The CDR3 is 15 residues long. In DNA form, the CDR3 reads TGTGCCAGCAGAAAATTGGGGGCTAGCAATCAGCCCCAGCATTTT. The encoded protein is CASRKLGASNQPQHF.

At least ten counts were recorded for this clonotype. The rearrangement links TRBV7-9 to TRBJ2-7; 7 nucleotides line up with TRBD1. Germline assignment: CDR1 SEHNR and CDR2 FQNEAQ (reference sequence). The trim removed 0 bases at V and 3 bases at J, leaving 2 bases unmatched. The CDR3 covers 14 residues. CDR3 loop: CASSLADRNYEQYF. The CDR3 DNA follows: TGTGCCAGCAGCTTAGCGGACAGGAACTACGAGCAGTACTTC.

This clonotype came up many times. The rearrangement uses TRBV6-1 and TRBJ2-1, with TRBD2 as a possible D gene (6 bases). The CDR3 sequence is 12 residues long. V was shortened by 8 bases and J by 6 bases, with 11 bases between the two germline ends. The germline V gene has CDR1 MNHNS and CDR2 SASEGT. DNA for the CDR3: TGTGCCAGCTTAGGACTAACCAATGAGCAGTTCTTC. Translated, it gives CASLGLTNEQFF.

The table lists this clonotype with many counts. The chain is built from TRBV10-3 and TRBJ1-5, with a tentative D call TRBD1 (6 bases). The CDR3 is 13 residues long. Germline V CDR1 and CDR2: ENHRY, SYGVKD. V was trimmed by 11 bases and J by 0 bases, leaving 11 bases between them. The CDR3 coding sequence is TGTGCCTCCCACAGGGATAGCAATCAGCCCCAGCATTTT. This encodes CASHRDSNQPQHF.

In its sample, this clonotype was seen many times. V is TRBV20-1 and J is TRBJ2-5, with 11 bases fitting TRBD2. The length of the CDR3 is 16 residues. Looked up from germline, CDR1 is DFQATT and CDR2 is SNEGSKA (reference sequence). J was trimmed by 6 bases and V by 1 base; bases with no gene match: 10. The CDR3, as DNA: TGCAGTGCTAGAGGGGGACTAGCGGAAGGGAGGCAGACCCAGTACTTC. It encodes CSARGGLAEGRQTQYF.

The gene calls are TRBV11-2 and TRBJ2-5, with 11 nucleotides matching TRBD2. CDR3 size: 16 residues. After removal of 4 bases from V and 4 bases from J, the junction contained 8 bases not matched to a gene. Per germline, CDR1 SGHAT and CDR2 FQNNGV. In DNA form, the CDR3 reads TGTGCCAGCAGCTCTTCTAGCGGGAGGCTCGGAGAGACCCAGTACTTC. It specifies CASSSSSGRLGETQYF.

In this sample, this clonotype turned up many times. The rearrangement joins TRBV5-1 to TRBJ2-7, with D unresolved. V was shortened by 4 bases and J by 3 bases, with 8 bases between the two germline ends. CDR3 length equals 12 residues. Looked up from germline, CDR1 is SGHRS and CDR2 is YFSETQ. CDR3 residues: CASSSTYYEQYF. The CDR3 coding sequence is TGCGCCAGCAGCAGCACATACTACGAGCAGTACTTC.

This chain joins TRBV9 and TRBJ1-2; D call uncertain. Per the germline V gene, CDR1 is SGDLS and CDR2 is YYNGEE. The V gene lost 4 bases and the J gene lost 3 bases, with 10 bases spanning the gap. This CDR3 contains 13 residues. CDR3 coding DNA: TGTGCCAGCAGCCCTTCAGGACACTATGGCTACACCTTC. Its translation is CASSPSGHYGYTF.

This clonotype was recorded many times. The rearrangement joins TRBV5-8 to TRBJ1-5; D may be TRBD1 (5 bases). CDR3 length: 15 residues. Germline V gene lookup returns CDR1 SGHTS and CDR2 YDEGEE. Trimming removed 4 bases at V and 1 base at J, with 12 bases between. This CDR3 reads CASSEGPESNQPQHF. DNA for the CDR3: TGTGCCAGCAGCGAGGGACCGGAAAGCAATCAGCCCCAGCATTTT.

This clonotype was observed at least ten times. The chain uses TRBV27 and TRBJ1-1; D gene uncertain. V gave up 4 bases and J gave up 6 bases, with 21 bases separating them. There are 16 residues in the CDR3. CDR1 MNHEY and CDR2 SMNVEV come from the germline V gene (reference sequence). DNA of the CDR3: TGTGCCAGCAGTTCTTATCAGGCCCGCGGAGTTGCTGAAGCTTTCTTT. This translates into CASSSYQARGVAEAFF.

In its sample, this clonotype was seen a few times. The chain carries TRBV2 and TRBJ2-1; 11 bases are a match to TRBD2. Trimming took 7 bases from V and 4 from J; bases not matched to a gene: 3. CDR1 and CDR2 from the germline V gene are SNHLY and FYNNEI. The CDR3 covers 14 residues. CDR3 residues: CASKGLAAYNEQFF. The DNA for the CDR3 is TGTGCCAGCAAGGGACTAGCGGCTTACAATGAGCAGTTCTTC. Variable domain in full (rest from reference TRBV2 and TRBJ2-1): EPEVTQTPSHQVTQMGQEVILRCVPISNHLYFYWYRQILGQKVEFLVSFYNNEISEKSEIFDDQFSVERPDGSNFTLKIRSTKLEDSAMYFCASKGLAAYNEQFFGPGTRLTVL.

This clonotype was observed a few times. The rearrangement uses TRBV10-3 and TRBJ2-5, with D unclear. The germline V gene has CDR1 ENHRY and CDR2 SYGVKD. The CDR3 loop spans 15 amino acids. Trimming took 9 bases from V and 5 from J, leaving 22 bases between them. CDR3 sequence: CAIALRESFIETQYF. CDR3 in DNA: TGTGCCATTGCCCTACGCGAGAGTTTCATTGAGACCCAGTACTTC.

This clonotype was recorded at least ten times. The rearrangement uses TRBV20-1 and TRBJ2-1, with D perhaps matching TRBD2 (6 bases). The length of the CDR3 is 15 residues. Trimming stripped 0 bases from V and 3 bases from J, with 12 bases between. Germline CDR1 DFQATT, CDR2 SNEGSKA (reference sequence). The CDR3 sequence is CSARDLSGYYNEQFF. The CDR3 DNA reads TGCAGTGCTAGAGATCTCAGCGGGTACTACAATGAGCAGTTCTTC.

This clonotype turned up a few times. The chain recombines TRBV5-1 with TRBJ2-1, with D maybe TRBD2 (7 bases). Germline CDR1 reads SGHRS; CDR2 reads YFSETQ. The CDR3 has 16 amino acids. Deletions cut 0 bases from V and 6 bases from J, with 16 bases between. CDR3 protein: CASSLAGGGGANEQFF. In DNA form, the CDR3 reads TGCGCCAGCAGCTTGGCCGGAGGGGGGGGAGCCAATGAGCAGTTCTTC. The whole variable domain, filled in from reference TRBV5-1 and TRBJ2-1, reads KAGVTQTPRYLIKTRGQQVTLSCSPISGHRSVSWYQQTPGQGLQFLFEYFSETQRNKGNFPGRFSGRQFSNSRSEMNVSTLELGDSALYLCASSLAGGGGANEQFFGPGTRLTVL.